This entry features one TCR beta chain sequence. Its antigen is still unknown. This sample was taken from a study of T cell responses to AZD1222 COVID-19 vaccine. Study observations and caveats: Sampling that yielded the repertoires occurred only after the peak T cell response. Only a handful of AZD1222 recipients were seropositive at baseline. Two AZD1222 doses significantly raised spike-specific TCR breadth and depth over controls.

Germline V lookup: CDR1 MGHRA, CDR2 YSYEKL. V lost 3 bases to trimming and J lost 2 bases, with 14 bases between them. The CDR3 spans 16 residues. Clones were read by immunoSEQ multiplex PCR, and TCRdb kept only the in-frame ones, dropping some. There are tens of thousands of clones in the sample; around 80% occur only once, and 27% lies in the top ten. Here the sequenced sample was peripheral blood, taken 28 days after the second dose of the MenACWY control vaccine. The J gene is TRBJ2-1, the V gene TRBV4-1; D is ambiguous. This receptor was identified in an adult who received the MenACWY meningococcal vaccine as a control. CDR3 bases: TGCGCCAGCAGCCACCAACCTCCAGCCCCCTACAATGAGCAGTTCTTC. Protein sequence: CASSHQPPAPYNEQFF.